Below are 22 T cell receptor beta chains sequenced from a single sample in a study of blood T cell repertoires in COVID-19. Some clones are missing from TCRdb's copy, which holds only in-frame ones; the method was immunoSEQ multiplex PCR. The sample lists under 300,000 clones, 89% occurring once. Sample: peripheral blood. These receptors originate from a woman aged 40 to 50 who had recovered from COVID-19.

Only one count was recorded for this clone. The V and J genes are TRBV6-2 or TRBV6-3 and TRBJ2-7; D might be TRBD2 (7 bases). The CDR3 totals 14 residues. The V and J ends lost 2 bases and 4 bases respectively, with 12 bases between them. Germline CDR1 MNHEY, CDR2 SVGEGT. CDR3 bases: TGTGCCAGCAGTTACGTCAGGGGAGGGTACGAGCAGTACGTC. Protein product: CASSYVRGGYEQYV.

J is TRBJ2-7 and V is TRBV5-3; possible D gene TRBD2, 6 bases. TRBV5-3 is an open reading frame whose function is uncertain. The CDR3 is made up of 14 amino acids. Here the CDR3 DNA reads TGTGCCAGAAGCTTGGTTTTGGGGCTATTAGGGGACTTCGTC. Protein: CARSLVLGLLGDFV.

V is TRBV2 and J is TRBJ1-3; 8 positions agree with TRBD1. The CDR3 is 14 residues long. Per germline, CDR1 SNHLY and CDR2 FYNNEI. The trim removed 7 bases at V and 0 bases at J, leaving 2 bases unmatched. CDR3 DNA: TGTGCCAGCATCCAGGGGGCCTCTGGAAACACCATATATTTT. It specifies CASIQGASGNTIYF.

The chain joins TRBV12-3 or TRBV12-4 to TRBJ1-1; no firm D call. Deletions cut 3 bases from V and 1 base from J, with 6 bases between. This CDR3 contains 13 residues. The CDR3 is CASSFEGNTEAFF. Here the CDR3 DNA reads TGTGCCAGCAGTTTCGAGGGGAACACTGAAGCTTTCTTT.

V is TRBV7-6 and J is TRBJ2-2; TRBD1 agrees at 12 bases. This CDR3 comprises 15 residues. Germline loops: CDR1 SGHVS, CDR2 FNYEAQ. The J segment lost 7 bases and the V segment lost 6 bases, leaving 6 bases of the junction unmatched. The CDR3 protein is CASSSGQGAFGELFF. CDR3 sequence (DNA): TGTGCCAGCAGTTCGGGACAGGGGGCTTTCGGGGAGCTGTTTTTT.

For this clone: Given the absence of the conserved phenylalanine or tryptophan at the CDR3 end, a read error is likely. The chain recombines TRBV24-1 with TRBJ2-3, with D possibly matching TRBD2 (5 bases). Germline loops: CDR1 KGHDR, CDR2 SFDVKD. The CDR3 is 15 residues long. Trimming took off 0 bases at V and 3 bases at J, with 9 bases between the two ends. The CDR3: CATSDLRPGTDTQYI. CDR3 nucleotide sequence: TGTGCCACCAGTGATTTGCGGCCGGGGACAGATACGCAGTATATT.

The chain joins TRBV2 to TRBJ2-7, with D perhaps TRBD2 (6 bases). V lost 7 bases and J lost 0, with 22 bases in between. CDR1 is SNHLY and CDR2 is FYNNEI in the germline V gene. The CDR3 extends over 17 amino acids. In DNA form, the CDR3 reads TGTGCCAGCACTTCTGCCTTTGGGACTGCAAGCTCCTACGAGCAGTACTTC. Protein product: CASTSAFGTASSYEQYF.

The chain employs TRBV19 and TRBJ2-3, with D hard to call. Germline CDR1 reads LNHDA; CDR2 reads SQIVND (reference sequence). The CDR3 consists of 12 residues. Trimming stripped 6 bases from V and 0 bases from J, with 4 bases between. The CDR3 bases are TGTGCCAGTAGGACTAGCACAGATACGCAGTATTTT. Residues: CASRTSTDTQYF.

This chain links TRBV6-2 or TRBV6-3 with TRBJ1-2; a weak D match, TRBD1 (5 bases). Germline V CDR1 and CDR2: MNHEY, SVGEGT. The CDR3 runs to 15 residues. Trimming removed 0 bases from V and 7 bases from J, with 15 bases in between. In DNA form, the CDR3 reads TGTGCCAGCAGTTACTCCCCGGACGCGGGGGGTGGCTACACCTTC. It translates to CASSYSPDAGGGYTF.

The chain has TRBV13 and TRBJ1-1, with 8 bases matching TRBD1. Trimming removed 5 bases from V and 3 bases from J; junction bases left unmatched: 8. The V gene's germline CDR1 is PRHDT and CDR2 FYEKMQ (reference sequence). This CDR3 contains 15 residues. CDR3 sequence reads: CASSPRTGKDTEAFF. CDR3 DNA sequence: TGTGCCAGCAGCCCAAGGACAGGGAAGGACACTGAAGCTTTCTTT. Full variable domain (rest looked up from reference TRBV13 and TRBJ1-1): AAGVIQSPRHLIKEKRETATLKCYPIPRHDTVYWYQQGPGQDPQFLISFYEKMQSDKGSIPDRFSAQQFSDYHSELNMSSLELGDSALYFCASSPRTGKDTEAFFGQGTRLTVV.

CDR3 nucleotide sequence: TGTGCCAGCATGACTCCCGGATTGGTAGCGGGGTCACCTAGCACAGATACGCAGTATTTT. This gives the protein CASMTPGLVAGSPSTDTQYF. This rearrangement joins TRBV6-4 to TRBJ2-3; 8 bases map to TRBD2. The CDR3 spans 20 residues. Germline values: CDR1 MRHNA, CDR2 SNTAGT. With 7 bases clipped from V and 0 bases from J, the junction kept 21 bases outside the gene matches.

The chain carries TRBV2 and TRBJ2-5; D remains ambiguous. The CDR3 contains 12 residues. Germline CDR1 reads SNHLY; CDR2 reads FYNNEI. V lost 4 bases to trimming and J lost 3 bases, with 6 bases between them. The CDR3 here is CASSVIEETQYF. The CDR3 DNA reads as TGTGCCAGCAGTGTTATCGAAGAGACCCAGTACTTC.

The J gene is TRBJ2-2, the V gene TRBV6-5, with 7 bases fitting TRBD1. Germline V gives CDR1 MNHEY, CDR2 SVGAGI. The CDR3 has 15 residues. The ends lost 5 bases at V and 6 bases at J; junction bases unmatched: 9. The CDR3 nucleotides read TGTGCCAGCAGTCCCCTTGGGACAGTTCCCGGGGAGCTGTTTTTT. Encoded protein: CASSPLGTVPGELFF.

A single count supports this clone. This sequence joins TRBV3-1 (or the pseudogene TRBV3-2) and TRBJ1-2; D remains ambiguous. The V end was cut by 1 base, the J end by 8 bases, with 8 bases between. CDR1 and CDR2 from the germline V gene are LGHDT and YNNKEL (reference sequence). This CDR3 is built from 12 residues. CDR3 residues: CASSQAVSGYTF. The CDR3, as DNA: TGTGCCAGCAGCCAAGCCGTGTCGGGCTACACCTTC.

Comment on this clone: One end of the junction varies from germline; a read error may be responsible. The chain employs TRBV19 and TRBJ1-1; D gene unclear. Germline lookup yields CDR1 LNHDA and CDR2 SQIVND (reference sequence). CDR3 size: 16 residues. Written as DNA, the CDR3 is TGTGCCAGTAGTAGGCCCGTGGGCCTGATGAATACTGAAGCTTTCTTT. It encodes CASSRPVGLMNTEAFF.

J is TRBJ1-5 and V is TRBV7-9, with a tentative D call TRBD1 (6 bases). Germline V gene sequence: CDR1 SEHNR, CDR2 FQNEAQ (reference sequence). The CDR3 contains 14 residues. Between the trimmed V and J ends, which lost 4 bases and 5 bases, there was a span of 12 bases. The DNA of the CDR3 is TGTGCCAGCAGCTCAGGGGAGGGTCATCAGCCCCAGCATTTT. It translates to CASSSGEGHQPQHF.

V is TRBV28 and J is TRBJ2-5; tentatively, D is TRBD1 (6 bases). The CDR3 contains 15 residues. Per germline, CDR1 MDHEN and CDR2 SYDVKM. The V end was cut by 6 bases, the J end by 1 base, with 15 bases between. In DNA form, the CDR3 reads TGTGCCAGCAGGGATTTAGACAGGCCCCAAGAGACCCAGTACTTC. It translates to CASRDLDRPQETQYF.

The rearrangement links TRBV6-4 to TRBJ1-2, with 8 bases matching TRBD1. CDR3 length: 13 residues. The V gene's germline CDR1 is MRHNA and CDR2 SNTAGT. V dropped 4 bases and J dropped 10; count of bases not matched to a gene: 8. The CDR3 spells CASSASGQGDYTF. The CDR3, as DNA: TGTGCCAGCAGTGCTAGCGGACAGGGTGACTACACCTTC.

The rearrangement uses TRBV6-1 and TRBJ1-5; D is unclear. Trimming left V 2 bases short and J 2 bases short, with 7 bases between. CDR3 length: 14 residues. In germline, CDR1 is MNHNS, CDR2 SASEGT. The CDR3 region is CASSERSGNQPQHF. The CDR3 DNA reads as TGTGCCAGCAGTGAAAGGAGTGGCAATCAGCCCCAGCATTTT.

The CDR3 loop is CASSLDHRNTGELFF. CDR3 bases: TGCGCCAGCAGCTTGGATCACAGGAACACCGGGGAGCTGTTTTTT. This chain links TRBV5-1 with TRBJ2-2; D is ambiguous. With 0 bases removed from V and 1 base from J, the gap between germline ends came to 7 bases. This CDR3 has 15 residues. The germline CDR1 and CDR2 sequences are SGHRS and YFSETQ. Variable domain in full (rest from reference TRBV5-1 and TRBJ2-2): KAGVTQTPRYLIKTRGQQVTLSCSPISGHRSVSWYQQTPGQGLQFLFEYFSETQRNKGNFPGRFSGRQFSNSRSEMNVSTLELGDSALYLCASSLDHRNTGELFFGEGSRLTVL.

DNA for the CDR3: TGTGCCAGTAGCCCCTCAGGGCAATCCCTTTTAGGGGAAAAACTGTTTTTT. This sequence encodes CASSPSGQSLLGEKLFF. The V and J genes are TRBV19 and TRBJ1-4; possibly TRBD1 for D (5 bases). V shed 6 bases and J shed 8 bases, with 25 bases lying between them. This CDR3 spans 17 amino acids. The germline gives CDR1 LNHDA, CDR2 SQIVND (reference sequence). The full variable domain, in which reference TRBV19 and TRBJ1-4 provide the parts outside the CDR3, is DGGITQSPKYLFRKEGQNVTLSCEQNLNHDAMYWYRQDPGQGLRLIYYSQIVNDFQKGDIAEGYSVSREKKESFPLTVTSAQKNPTAFYLCASSPSGQSLLGEKLFFGSGTQLSVL.

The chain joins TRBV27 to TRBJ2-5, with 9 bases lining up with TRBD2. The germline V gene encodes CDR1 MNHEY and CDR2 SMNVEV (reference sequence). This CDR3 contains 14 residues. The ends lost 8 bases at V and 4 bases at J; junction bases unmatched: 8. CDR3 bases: TGTGCCAGCCAGGGCGGGGGGGCGATAGAGACCCAGTACTTC. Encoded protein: CASQGGGAIETQYF.